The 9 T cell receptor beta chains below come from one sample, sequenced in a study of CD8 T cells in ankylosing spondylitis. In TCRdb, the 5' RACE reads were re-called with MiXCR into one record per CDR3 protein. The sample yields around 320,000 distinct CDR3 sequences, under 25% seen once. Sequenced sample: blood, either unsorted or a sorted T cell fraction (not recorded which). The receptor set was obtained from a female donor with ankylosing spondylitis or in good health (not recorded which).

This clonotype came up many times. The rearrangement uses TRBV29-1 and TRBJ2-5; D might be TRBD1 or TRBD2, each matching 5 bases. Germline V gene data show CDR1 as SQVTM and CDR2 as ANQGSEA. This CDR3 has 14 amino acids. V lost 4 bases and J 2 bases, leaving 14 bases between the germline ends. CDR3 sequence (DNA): TGCAGCGTTGGGGGACGCCTCTGGCAAGAGACCCAGTACTTC. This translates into CSVGGRLWQETQYF.

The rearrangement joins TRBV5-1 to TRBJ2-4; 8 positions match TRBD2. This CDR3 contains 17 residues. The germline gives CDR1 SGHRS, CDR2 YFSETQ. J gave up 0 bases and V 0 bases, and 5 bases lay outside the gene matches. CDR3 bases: TGCGCCAGCAGCTTGGGGAGACTAGCGATAGCCAAAAACATTCAGTACTTC. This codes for CASSLGRLAIAKNIQYF.

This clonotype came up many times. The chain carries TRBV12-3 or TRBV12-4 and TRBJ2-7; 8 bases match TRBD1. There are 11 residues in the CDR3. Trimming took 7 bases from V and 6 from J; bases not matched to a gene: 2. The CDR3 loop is CASTQGAEQYF. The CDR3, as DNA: TGTGCCAGCACCCAGGGGGCCGAGCAGTACTTC.

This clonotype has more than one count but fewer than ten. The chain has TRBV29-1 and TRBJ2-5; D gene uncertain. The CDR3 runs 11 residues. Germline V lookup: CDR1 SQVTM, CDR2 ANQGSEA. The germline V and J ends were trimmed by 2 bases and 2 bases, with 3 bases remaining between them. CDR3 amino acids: CSVESQETQYF. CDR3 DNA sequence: TGCAGCGTTGAAAGTCAAGAGACCCAGTACTTC. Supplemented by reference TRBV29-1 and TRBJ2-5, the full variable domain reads SAVISQKPSRDICQRGTSLTIQCQVDSQVTMMFWYRQQPGQSLTLIATANQGSEATYESGFVIDKFPISRPNLTFSTLTVSNMSPEDSSIYLCSVESQETQYFGPGTRLLVL.

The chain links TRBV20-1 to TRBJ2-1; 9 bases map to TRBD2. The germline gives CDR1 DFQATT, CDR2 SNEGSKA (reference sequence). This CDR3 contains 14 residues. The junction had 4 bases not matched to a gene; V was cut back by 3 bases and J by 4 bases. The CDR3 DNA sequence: TGCAGTGCTAGGACTAGCGGCCCTTACAATGAGCAGTTCTTC. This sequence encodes CSARTSGPYNEQFF.

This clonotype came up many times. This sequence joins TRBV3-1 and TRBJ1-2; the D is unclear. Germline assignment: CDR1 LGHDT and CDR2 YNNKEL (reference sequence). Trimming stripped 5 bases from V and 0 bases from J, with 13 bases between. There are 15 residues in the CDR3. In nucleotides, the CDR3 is TGTGCCAGCAGCACGGACGGCTCTTCTAACTATGGCTACACCTTC. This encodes CASSTDGSSNYGYTF. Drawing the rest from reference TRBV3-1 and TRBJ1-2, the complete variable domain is DTAVSQTPKYLVTQMGNDKSIKCEQNLGHDTMYWYKQDSKKFLKIMFSYNNKELIINETVPNRFSPKSPDKAHLNLHINSLELGDSAVYFCASSTDGSSNYGYTFGSGTRLTVV.

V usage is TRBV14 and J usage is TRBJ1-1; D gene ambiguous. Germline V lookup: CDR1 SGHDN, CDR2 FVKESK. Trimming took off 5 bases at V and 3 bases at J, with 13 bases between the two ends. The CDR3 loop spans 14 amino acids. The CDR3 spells CASSVRGLHTEAFF. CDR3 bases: TGTGCCAGCAGCGTTCGAGGGCTCCACACTGAAGCTTTCTTT.

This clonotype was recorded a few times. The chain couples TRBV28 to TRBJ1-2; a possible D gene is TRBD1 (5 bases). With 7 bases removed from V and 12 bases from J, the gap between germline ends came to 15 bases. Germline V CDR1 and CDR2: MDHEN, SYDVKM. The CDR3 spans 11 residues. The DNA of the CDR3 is TGTGCCAGCAACCAGAATCGGGGGGACACCTTC. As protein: CASNQNRGDTF.

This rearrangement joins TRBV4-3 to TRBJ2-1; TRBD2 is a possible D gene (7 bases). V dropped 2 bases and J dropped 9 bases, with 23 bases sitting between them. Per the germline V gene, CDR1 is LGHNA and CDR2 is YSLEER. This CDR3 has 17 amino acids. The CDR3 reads CASSQSPGGLNNGEQFF. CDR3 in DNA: TGCGCCAGCAGCCAATCTCCGGGGGGCCTCAATAACGGTGAGCAGTTCTTC.